The T cell receptor (beta chain) described here comes from a study of cytomegalovirus exposure and HLA in healthy donors. Comments on this clone: Its antigen is not known.

Sequenced by immunoSEQ multiplex PCR; TCRdb stores in-frame clones only, minus some. The top ten hold approximately 3% of the sample, which has 60,000 to 80,000 clones, around 94% seen once. Overall study findings and caveats: The tendency of first-cohort TCR clusters to co-occur in the 120 or so validation repertoires emerged from a later analysis. Specific recognition of CMV antigens was confirmed in vitro for a few chains (all CMV-associated).

These donors were members of the approximately 120-subject validation cohort, a group separate from the approximately 700-subject first cohort. The sequence was collected from a woman aged 18-29 years in good health and CMV-seropositive. Sequencing was done on a sample of PBMCs.

CDR3 residues: CASGKGVAMNTGELFF. In nucleotides, the CDR3 is TGTGCCAGCGGAAAAGGCGTAGCGATGAACACCGGGGAGCTGTTTTTT. The chain employs TRBV2 and TRBJ2-2; D perhaps matches TRBD2 (5 bases). Trimming pared 8 bases from V and 1 base from J, leaving 17 bases between. Germline V lookup: CDR1 SNHLY, CDR2 FYNNEI. This CDR3 comprises 16 residues. Full variable domain (missing parts from reference TRBV2 and TRBJ2-2): EPEVTQTPSHQVTQMGQEVILRCVPISNHLYFYWYRQILGQKVEFLVSFYNNEISEKSEIFDDQFSVERPDGSNFTLKIRSTKLEDSAMYFCASGKGVAMNTGELFFGEGSRLTVL.